This T cell receptor (beta chain) was captured by sequencing in a study of blood T cell repertoires in COVID-19. Study at large: Samples representing acute and convalescent COVID-19 were sourced from the United States, Italy and Spain. T cells, B-cell-depleted T cells, or PBMCs supplied cDNA or gDNA.

Recruited during active infection, patients (from Seattle) were subsequently followed longitudinally. Per the original methods: Using reference gene primer amplification, nucleated cell counts were estimated. TCRdb's table, derived via immunoSEQ multiplex PCR, lists solely in-frame clones and lacks some. V and J calls plus clone size are reproduced from that table; the DNA served to infer D and trimming. Of some 170,000 clones listed, approximately 87% were seen once; the top ten hold approximately 12%. This CDR3 region has 16 residues. Trimming pared 4 bases from V and 3 bases from J, leaving 15 bases between. The V gene's germline CDR1 is LGHNT and CDR2 FRNRAP.

This receptor was taken from a woman in her 70s with COVID-19, enrolled during active disease. The V and J genes are TRBV12-5 and TRBJ2-2; D is perhaps TRBD2 (7 bases). The sequenced sample consisted of peripheral blood. The CDR3 sequence: CASGSGRGGDTGELFF. The CDR3 nucleotides read TGTGCTAGTGGTTCGGGCCGAGGGGGGGACACCGGGGAGCTGTTTTTT.